These T cell receptor beta chains were read from a single sample in a study of OX40 agonist ivuxolimab in advanced cancers. Sequencing used immunoSEQ multiplex PCR; TCRdb keeps in-frame clones, though not all of them. This table holds more than 65,000 clones, 85% found once. This specimen was CD4+ or CD8+ T cells sorted from blood, taken in a trial of the OX40 agonist ivuxolimab. The receptors originated from an adult with an advanced solid tumor such as melanoma, head and neck, liver or kidney cancer. Both conserved end residues are part of each CDR3. Fields, in order: clone size, V gene, J gene, D gene, CDR3 protein, CDR3 DNA. D genes are given only for firm matches. Not every row has a clone size; where given, it reads once, few, many or a size class.

-	TRBV25-1	TRBJ2-7	TRBD1	CASSEFGTEGYEQYF	TGTGCCAGCAGTGAATTCGGGACAGAGGGCTACGAGCAGTACTTC
-	TRBV30	TRBJ2-6	-	CAWSVGSGANVLTF	TGTGCCTGGAGTGTTGGATCTGGGGCCAACGTCCTGACTTTC
-	TRBV27	TRBJ2-1	-	CASSSYAGEVEQFF	TGTGCCAGCAGTTCCTATGCTGGCGAGGTTGAGCAGTTCTTC
once	TRBV19	TRBJ2-1	-	CASSIGSPGRSYNEQFF	TGTGCCAGTAGTATTGGGTCGCCAGGTCGCTCCTACAATGAGCAGTTCTTC
-	TRBV7-9	TRBJ2-5	TRBD1	CASSPAWDRQETQYF	TGTGCCAGCAGCCCTGCCTGGGACAGACAAGAGACCCAGTACTTC
-	TRBV7-2	TRBJ2-3	-	CASSPQSSTGTDTQYF	TGTGCCAGCAGCCCCCAGAGTAGCACTGGCACAGATACGCAGTATTTT
once	TRBV6-1	TRBJ2-2	TRBD2	CASRELAGKLGGELFF	TGTGCCAGCAGAGAACTAGCGGGGAAATTAGGCGGGGAGCTGTTTTTT
-	TRBV7-2	TRBJ2-7	-	CASSDPQGLYIYEQYF	TGTGCCAGCAGCGACCCCCAGGGATTGTACATCTACGAGCAGTACTTC
-	TRBV9	TRBJ2-7	-	CASSVGPETLRGRGEQYF	TGTGCCAGCAGCGTAGGCCCCGAGACCCTGAGGGGGAGGGGCGAGCAGTACTTC
-	TRBV19	TRBJ2-2	-	CASIPGAYSGELFF	TGTGCCAGTATCCCCGGGGCTTATAGCGGGGAGCTGTTTTTT
-	TRBV4-3	TRBJ2-2	TRBD2	CASSQDLAGALGHSNTGELFF	TGCGCCAGCAGCCAAGACCTGGCGGGAGCGCTAGGCCACTCGAACACCGGGGAGCTGTTTTTT
-	TRBV15	TRBJ2-2	-	CATSRGTGSPGELFF	TGTGCCACCAGCAGAGGGACTGGGAGTCCCGGGGAGCTGTTTTTT
-	TRBV2	TRBJ2-4	TRBD1	CASSVLLGQGVKNIQYF	TGTGCCAGCAGTGTTCTGTTGGGACAGGGAGTCAAAAACATTCAGTACTTC
-	TRBV30	TRBJ2-1	-	CAWNLAGRTYNEQFF	TGTGCCTGGAACCTGGCGGGAAGAACCTACAATGAGCAGTTCTTC
-	TRBV4-3	TRBJ2-2	-	CASSQVIESNTGELFF	TGCGCCAGCAGCCAAGTAATAGAATCGAACACCGGGGAGCTGTTTTTT
once	TRBV2	TRBJ2-1	TRBD1	CASSERGTGDNEQFF	TGTGCCAGCAGTGAAAGAGGGACAGGGGACAATGAGCAGTTCTTC
-	TRBV9	TRBJ1-5	-	CASSVGGGNQPQHF	TGTGCCAGCAGCGTAGGAGGCGGCAATCAGCCCCAGCATTTT
-	TRBV28	TRBJ1-2	-	CASSLYPGGYGYTF	TGTGCCAGCAGTTTATATCCCGGGGGCTATGGCTACACCTTC
few	TRBV9	TRBJ2-1	TRBD2	CASSPTSERYNEQFF	TGTGCCAGCAGCCCTACTAGCGAGCGATACAATGAGCAGTTCTTC
few	TRBV15	TRBJ2-3	TRBD1	CATGQGNTDTQYF	TGTGCCACCGGACAGGGTAACACAGATACGCAGTATTTT
-	TRBV6-1	TRBJ2-2	-	CASNGGGTGELFF	TGTGCCAGCAATGGGGGCGGGACCGGGGAGCTGTTTTTT
-	TRBV5-1	TRBJ2-5	-	CASSPEGRSETQYF	TGCGCCAGCAGCCCCGAGGGGAGGTCAGAGACCCAGTACTTC
-	TRBV7-2	TRBJ2-5	-	CASSLGGRETQYF	TGTGCCAGCAGCTTAGGGGGTCGTGAGACCCAGTACTTC
-	TRBV4-3	TRBJ2-3	-	CASSQEGENPSTDTQYF	TGCGCCAGCAGCCAAGAGGGCGAGAATCCTAGCACAGATACGCAGTATTTT
-	TRBV6-5	TRBJ2-5	-	CASSYSSYF	TGTGCCAGCAGTTACTCGTCGTACTTC
-	TRBV15	TRBJ1-2	-	CATSRDSGGNNGYTF	TGTGCCACCAGCAGAGATTCGGGAGGGAATAACGGCTACACTTTC